The 14 T cell receptor beta chains below all came from one sample that was sequenced in a study of tumor-infiltrating lymphocytes in localized non-small cell lung cancer. Here immunoSEQ multiplex PCR was the method, and the copy in TCRdb shows in-frame clones only, minus some. The sample records more than 9,000 clones, 63% being singletons. The sequenced material came from lung tumor tissue. The receptors originated from a human donor with non-small cell lung cancer.

This clone showed up just once. This chain uses TRBV5-4 with TRBJ2-2; 8 nucleotides match TRBD1. The trim removed 3 bases at V and 6 bases at J, leaving 7 bases unmatched. Germline CDR1 and CDR2: SGHNT and YYREEE (reference sequence). This CDR3 has 15 amino acids. CDR3 region: CASSWAGGAPGELFF. CDR3 DNA sequence: TGTGCCAGCAGCTGGGCAGGGGGCGCACCCGGGGAGCTGTTTTTT.

The chain employs TRBV29-1 and TRBJ1-1, with D unclear. The V end was cut by 4 bases, the J end by 1 base, with 10 bases between. Germline V lookup: CDR1 SQVTM, CDR2 ANQGSEA. The CDR3 spans 13 residues. The CDR3 loop is CSVAPHTNTEAFF. The CDR3 DNA reads as TGCAGCGTTGCGCCCCATACGAACACTGAAGCTTTCTTT.

This clone has only a few counts. The chain joins TRBV5-1 to TRBJ2-1, with 7 bases matching TRBD1. Looked up from germline, CDR1 is SGHRS and CDR2 is YFSETQ. J gave up 3 bases and V 0 bases, and 3 bases lay outside the gene matches. CDR3 length equals 15 residues. CDR3 protein: CASSLVGDSYNEQFF. DNA for the CDR3: TGCGCCAGCAGCTTGGTTGGGGACAGCTACAATGAGCAGTTCTTC.

This chain uses TRBV5-1 with TRBJ2-1, with D unclear. The germline CDR1 and CDR2 sequences are SGHRS and YFSETQ. CDR3 length equals 15 residues. V lost 2 bases and J 3 bases, leaving 12 bases between the germline ends. CDR3 amino acids: CASSFSGENYNEQFF. The CDR3 region has the DNA TGCGCCAGCAGCTTTTCAGGAGAAAACTACAATGAGCAGTTCTTC.

The CDR3: CASSFRGTGVYEQYF. The CDR3 nucleotides are TGTGCCAGTAGTTTCCGCGGGACAGGGGTGTACGAGCAGTACTTC. The genes are TRBV19 and TRBJ2-7, with 10 positions matching TRBD1. Losses at the gene ends were 5 bases for V and 4 bases for J; bases not matched to a gene: 8. The CDR3 has 15 residues. CDR1 LNHDA and CDR2 SQIVND come from the germline V gene (reference sequence). The whole variable domain, remainder taken from reference TRBV19 and TRBJ2-7, is DGGITQSPKYLFRKEGQNVTLSCEQNLNHDAMYWYRQDPGQGLRLIYYSQIVNDFQKGDIAEGYSVSREKKESFPLTVTSAQKNPTAFYLCASSFRGTGVYEQYFGPGTRLTVT.

With respect to this clone: In the same sample, other DNA sequences code for this CDR3. The rearrangement links TRBV5-4 to TRBJ2-7; perhaps TRBD2 as D (5 bases). V was pared by 2 bases and J by 0 bases, with 9 bases between. Germline CDR1 SGHNT, CDR2 YYREEE (reference sequence). CDR3 length equals 14 residues. The CDR3 DNA sequence: TGTGCCAGCAGCTTCGGGGTTAGCTCCTACGAGCAGTACTTC. It is translated as CASSFGVSSYEQYF.

The genes are TRBV7-9 and TRBJ1-1; D unresolved. The CDR3 is 14 residues long. Germline V CDR1 and CDR2: SEHNR, FQNEAQ (reference sequence). Trimming stripped 4 bases from V and 7 bases from J, with 16 bases between. In DNA form, the CDR3 reads TGTGCCAGCAGCTCCCTTACCGGAGAGATTGAAGCTTTCTTT. This sequence encodes CASSSLTGEIEAFF. Full variable domain (missing parts from reference TRBV7-9 and TRBJ1-1): DTGVSQNPRHKITKRGQNVTFRCDPISEHNRLYWYRQTLGQGPEFLTYFQNEAQLEKSRLLSDRFSAERPKGSFSTLEIQRTEQGDSAMYLCASSSLTGEIEAFFGQGTRLTVV.

This clone was detected only a few times. The V gene is TRBV7-8, the J gene TRBJ1-5; the match to TRBD1 covers 9 bases. The germline gives CDR1 SGHVS, CDR2 FQNEAQ. With V trimmed by 5 bases and J by 4 bases, 3 bases remained unmatched. The CDR3 is 14 amino acids. The DNA of the CDR3 is TGTGCCAGCAGCCCCGGGACAGGGAATCAGCCCCAGCATTTT. Protein: CASSPGTGNQPQHF.

The rearrangement uses TRBV5-1 and TRBJ1-1; 9 bases are a match to TRBD1. The CDR3 extends over 15 amino acids. The germline V gene has CDR1 SGHRS and CDR2 YFSETQ. The J segment lost 6 bases and the V segment lost 2 bases, leaving 8 bases of the junction unmatched. The CDR3 region has the DNA TGCGCCAGCAGCTTACAGGGGGCGCAAAGTCCTGAAGCTTTCTTT. It encodes CASSLQGAQSPEAFF.

This chain joins TRBV4-1 and TRBJ1-6; 8 bases are shared with TRBD1. With V trimmed by 0 bases and J by 10 bases, 11 bases remained unmatched. Germline V gene sequence: CDR1 MGHRA, CDR2 YSYEKL. The CDR3 is 17 residues long. CDR3 DNA: TGCGCCAGCAGCCAAGATCAAGACAGGGGTTGGCGATCACCCCTCCACTTT. This gives the protein CASSQDQDRGWRSPLHF.

The DNA for the CDR3 is TGTGCCTGGGAGGGACTAGCAAGAGATACGCAGTATTTT. It specifies CAWEGLARDTQYF. The chain joins TRBV30 to TRBJ2-3; 9 nucleotides agree with TRBD2. In germline, CDR1 is GTSNPN, CDR2 SVGIG (reference sequence). Unmatched junction bases numbered 5, after V lost 5 bases and J lost 5 bases. CDR3 size: 13 residues.

This clone was counted between two and nine times. The chain links TRBV7-2 to TRBJ1-2; D unclear. Germline CDR1 is SGHTA and CDR2 is FQGNSA. The ends were cut back, 1 base at V and 8 bases at J, with 11 bases in the middle. CDR3 size: 13 residues. CDR3 amino acids: CASSLDQIGGYTF. CDR3 in DNA: TGTGCCAGCAGCTTAGACCAGATTGGGGGCTACACCTTC.

The chain combines TRBV11-2 with TRBJ1-2; tentative D call: TRBD1 (5 bases). The length of the CDR3 is 16 residues. The germline gives CDR1 SGHAT, CDR2 FQNNGV. V lost 5 bases and J lost 2, with 18 bases in between. The CDR3 is CASSLSQGGRNYGYTF. The CDR3 nucleotides read TGTGCCAGCAGCCTTTCCCAGGGCGGAAGAAACTATGGCTACACCTTC.

The chain combines TRBV7-2 with TRBJ1-2; D remains ambiguous. Germline V gene lookup returns CDR1 SGHTA and CDR2 FQGNSA. The CDR3 length is 14 residues. Trimming cost V 3 bases and J 4 bases, with 12 bases left between them. The CDR3 region has the DNA TGTGCCAGCAGCTTCGGGTCGCAGGTCTATGGCTACACCTTC. Residues: CASSFGSQVYGYTF.